The text below deals with one T cell receptor (beta chain). The antigen is undetermined. V lost 5 bases, J lost 10 bases, and 13 bases stayed unmatched. This CDR3 has 15 amino acids. Germline lookup yields CDR1 SGHTA and CDR2 FQGNSA. This specimen comes from a study of PD-1 blockade in classical Hodgkin lymphoma. General study findings and limits: It was among complete responders that baseline diversity resembled that of newly diagnosed patients. Among the patients, those starting nivolumab under 1 year after ASCT were excluded. With respect to the repertoire differences, their causes, possibly disease activity or prior therapy, remain undefined. The study reported lower baseline TCR diversity in newly diagnosed patients than in healthy donors.

Every patient had relapsed following autologous stem cell transplantation, and cohorts differed in brentuximab vedotin exposure. The repertoire was sequenced with immunoSEQ multiplex PCR; TCRdb's copy has only in-frame clones and lacks some. The sample lists under 20,000 clones, about 88% occurring once. This receptor was taken from a human donor with classical Hodgkin lymphoma. The starting material was peripheral blood mononuclear cells (PBMCs), obtained at baseline. The rearrangement uses TRBV7-2 and TRBJ2-1, with TRBD1 matching over 8 bases. CDR3 DNA sequence: TGTGCCAGCAGCCCACCCGACAGGGGATTGGGAGAGCAGTTCTTC. This codes for CASSPPDRGLGEQFF.